Below, one T cell receptor beta chain is given with its context. The data were produced by immunoSEQ multiplex PCR, yet TCRdb's version contains in-frame clones alone and is incomplete. The repertoire consists of about 74,000 clones, with about 88% occurring once and the leading ten covering 2.5% to 3.5%. This sample is drawn from a study of blood T cell repertoires in COVID-19. The sample comprised peripheral blood. The TCR comes from an older man with active or convalescent COVID-19.

CDR3 sequence reads: CASSFQTSGGWEQYF. The CDR3 DNA sequence: TGTGCCAGCAGCTTCCAGACTAGCGGGGGTTGGGAGCAGTACTTC. The chain combines TRBV7-2 with TRBJ2-7; 12 bases agree with TRBD2. Per germline, CDR1 SGHTA and CDR2 FQGNSA. V shed 3 bases and J 7 bases; nucleotides not matched to a gene: 7. The CDR3 has 15 residues.